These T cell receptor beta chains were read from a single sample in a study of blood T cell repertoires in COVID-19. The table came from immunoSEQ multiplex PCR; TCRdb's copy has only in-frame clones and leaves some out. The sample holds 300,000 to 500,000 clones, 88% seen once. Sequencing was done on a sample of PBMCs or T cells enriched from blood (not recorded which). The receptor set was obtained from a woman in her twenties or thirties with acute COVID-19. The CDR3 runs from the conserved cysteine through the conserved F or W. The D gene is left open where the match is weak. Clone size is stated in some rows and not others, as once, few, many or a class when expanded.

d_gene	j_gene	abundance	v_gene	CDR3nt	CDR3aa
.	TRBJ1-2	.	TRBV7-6	TGTGCCAGCAGCCCCCGTTTAGGGGACTATGGCTACACCTTC	CASSPRLGDYGYTF
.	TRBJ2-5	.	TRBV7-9	TGTGCCAGCAGCCCGGCTCGGGCAGGGGCAGAGACCCAGTACTTC	CASSPARAGAETQYF
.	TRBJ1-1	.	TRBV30	TGTGCCTGGAGGCCGAGCATGAAAGCTTTCTTT	CAWRPSMKAFF
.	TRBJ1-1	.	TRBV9	TGTGCCAGCAGCGTAGACCCCCACTATTCCACTGAAGCTTTCTTT	CASSVDPHYSTEAFF
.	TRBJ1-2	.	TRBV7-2	TGTGCCAGCAGCTTGGCCACAAATAACTATGGCTACACCTTC	CASSLATNNYGYTF
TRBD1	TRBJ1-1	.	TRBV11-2	TGTGCCAGCAGCTCCTCGGACAGGGGGGACACTGAAGCTTTCTTT	CASSSSDRGDTEAFF
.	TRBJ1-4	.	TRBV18	TGTGCCAGCTCACCACCGGCAGGGGCTGGTGAAAAACTGTTTTTT	CASSPPAGAGEKLFF
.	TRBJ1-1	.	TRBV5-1	TGCGCCAGCAGCTTGTCACGCGGGCTAGCTGAAGCTTTCTTT	CASSLSRGLAEAFF
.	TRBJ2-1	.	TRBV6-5	TGTGCCAGCAGGGAGCCGGGGACTTACAATGAGCAGTTCTTC	CASREPGTYNEQFF
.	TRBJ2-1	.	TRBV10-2	TGCGCCAGCAGCGCCGGGACAAGCTCCTACAATGAGCAGTTCTTC	CASSAGTSSYNEQFF
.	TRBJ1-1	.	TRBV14	TGTGCCAGCAGCCAAGTCGCAGGGCTTTACACTGAAGCTTTCTTT	CASSQVAGLYTEAFF
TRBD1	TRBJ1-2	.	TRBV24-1	TGTGCCACCAGTGATTTGGGGGACAGGGGACTATACTATGGCTACACCTTC	CATSDLGDRGLYYGYTF
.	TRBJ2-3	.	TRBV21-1	TGTGCCAGCAGCAATTTGAAGACTAGCGGGGTGAGCACAGATACGCAGTATTTT	CASSNLKTSGVSTDTQYF
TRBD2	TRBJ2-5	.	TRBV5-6	TGTGCCAGCAGCTTTTCTAGCGGCCAAGAGACCCAGTACTTC	CASSFSSGQETQYF
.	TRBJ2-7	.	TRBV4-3	TGCGCCAGCAGCCGATCACCAGGGGCTGCATACTACGAGCAGTACTTC	CASSRSPGAAYYEQYF
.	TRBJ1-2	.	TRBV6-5	TGTGCCAGCAGTTACCTACAGGACGTGAGCTATGGCTACACCTTC	CASSYLQDVSYGYTF
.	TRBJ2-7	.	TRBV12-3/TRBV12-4	TGTGCCAGCAGTTCTATCTACGAGCAGTACTTC	CASSSIYEQYF
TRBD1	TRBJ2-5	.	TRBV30	TGTGCCTGGAGGAGGGGGCAAAAAGAGACCCAGTACTTC	CAWRRGQKETQYF
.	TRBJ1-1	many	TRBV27	TGTGCCAGCAGTTTACGGGGTAGCACTGAAGCTTTCTTT	CASSLRGSTEAFF
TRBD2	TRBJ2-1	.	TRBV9	TGTGCCAGCAGCTTTAGACTAGCGGAGTACAATGAGCAGTTCTTC	CASSFRLAEYNEQFF
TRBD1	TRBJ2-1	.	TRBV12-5	TGTGCTAGTGGACCCGGGACAGATTACAATGAGCAGTTCTTC	CASGPGTDYNEQFF
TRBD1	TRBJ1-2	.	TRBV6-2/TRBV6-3	TGTGCCAGCAGCCATTGGGGGACAGCTTCTTCCTATGGCTACACCTTC	CASSHWGTASSYGYTF
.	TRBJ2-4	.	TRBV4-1	TGCGCCAGCAGCCAAGAGACGGCCCAGGGTGCCAAAAACATTCAGTACTTC	CASSQETAQGAKNIQYF
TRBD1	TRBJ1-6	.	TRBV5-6	TGTGCCAGCAGCGAGTACAGGGGAGGCTCCTATAATTCACCCCTCCACTTT	CASSEYRGGSYNSPLHF
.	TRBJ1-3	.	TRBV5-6	TGTGCCAGCAGTACTCTAGGCCGCGGATCCAGCGCTGGAAACACCATATATTTT	CASSTLGRGSSAGNTIYF
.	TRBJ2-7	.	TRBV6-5	TGTGCCAGCAGTTACTCCGTGTCCTCCTACGAGCAGTACTTC	CASSYSVSSYEQYF
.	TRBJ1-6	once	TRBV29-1	TGCAGCGTTGAATGTGTTCCGGGGGGTGGGGATGATTCACCCCTCCACTTT	CSVECVPGGGDDSPLHF
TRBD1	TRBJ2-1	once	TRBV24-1	TGTGCCACCAGTGCGGGACAGTTATACAATGAGCAGTTCTTC	CATSAGQLYNEQFF
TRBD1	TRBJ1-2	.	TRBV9	TGTGCCAGCAGCGGATCGGACAGGGGGCGGAATGGCTACACCTTC	CASSGSDRGRNGYTF
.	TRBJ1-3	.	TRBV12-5	TGTGCTAGTGGTTTGATGAGCTCTGGAAACACCATATATTTT	CASGLMSSGNTIYF